The clone carrying this TCR beta chain was observed a few times. Antigen unknown. This entry is derived from a study of T-cell reconstitution after alpha-beta-depleted transplantation in children. Preparation of the TCRbeta library was carried out with unique molecular identifiers. TCRdb reprocessed the PCR reads with MiXCR, giving one entry per CDR3 protein. Among about 74,000 distinct CDR3 sequences listed, roughly 15% were seen once. The CDR3 consists of 15 residues. Trimming removed 8 bases at V and 1 base at J, with 16 bases between. Study-wide findings and caveats: The origin of high day-60 TCRbeta diversity in some patients lay in surviving recipient T cells and thymic progenitors. By about two months after transplant, alpha-beta T cells reportedly arose from several hundred graft clones that had expanded. Diversity and T-cell counts at one year after transplant derived mostly from new T cells.

The specimen comprised PBMCs, mostly from graft donor cells, sampled 180 days after TCRalphabeta/CD19-depleted stem cell transplant. V is TRBV12-3 or TRBV12-4 and J is TRBJ2-3; D is perhaps TRBD2 (5 bases). This sequence was found in a male patient aged 2-10 years who had a stem cell transplant for acute lymphoblastic leukemia, so the T cells may come from the graft donor. CDR3 coding DNA: TGTGCCAGCTCGATGACGGGAACAGGCACAGATACGCAGTATTTT. This gives the protein CASSMTGTGTDTQYF.